The rows below give T cell receptor beta chains drawn from one sample of a study of cytomegalovirus exposure and HLA in healthy donors. Here immunoSEQ multiplex PCR was the method, and the copy in TCRdb shows in-frame clones only, minus some. The table lists 100,000 or so clones, 83% of them singletons. Specimen: PBMCs. These TCRs come from a man younger than 35 in good health and CMV-seronegative. CDR3s include the opening cysteine and the closing phenylalanine or tryptophan. D genes are given only for firm matches. Some rows have no size entry. The others give once, few or many, or a class for an expanded clone.

J gene | clone size | V gene | D gene | CDR3 protein | CDR3 DNA
TRBJ1-4 | - | TRBV5-1 | TRBD1 | CASSWGQGRGEKLFF | TGCGCCAGCAGCTGGGGACAGGGCAGGGGCGAAAAACTGTTTTTT
TRBJ1-3 | - | TRBV5-3 | TRBD1 | CARSRRHSTGSGNTIYF | TGTGCCAGAAGTCGTAGACACTCGACAGGGAGCGGAAACACCATATATTTT
TRBJ1-1 | - | TRBV9 | - | CASSPYREPEAFF | TGTGCCAGCAGCCCCTACAGGGAACCTGAAGCTTTCTTT
TRBJ1-5 | - | TRBV28 | - | CASSLPGEGQPQHF | TGTGCCAGCAGTTTACCCGGGGAAGGTCAGCCCCAGCATTTT
TRBJ2-3 | - | TRBV6-5 | - | CASSSRNVDTQYF | TGTGCCAGCAGTTCGAGAAACGTGGATACGCAGTATTTT
TRBJ1-1 | few | TRBV10-1 | TRBD1 | CASSEYRGTEAFF | TGCGCCAGCAGTGAATACAGGGGCACTGAAGCTTTCTTT
TRBJ1-1 | - | TRBV28 | - | CASSPPGQGKRTEAFF | TGTGCCAGCAGCCCCCCCGGGCAGGGGAAGCGCACTGAAGCTTTCTTT
TRBJ2-3 | - | TRBV4-1 | - | CASSQEYPGDTQYF | TGCGCCAGCAGCCAAGAGTACCCGGGAGATACGCAGTATTTT
TRBJ2-7 | - | TRBV2 | TRBD1 | CASSRTEGASYEQYF | TGTGCCAGCAGTCGGACAGAGGGGGCCTCCTACGAGCAGTACTTC
TRBJ2-1 | - | TRBV4-1 | TRBD1 | CASSHRTGGSYNEQFF | TGCGCCAGCAGCCATAGGACAGGGGGCTCCTACAATGAGCAGTTCTTC
TRBJ1-2 | - | TRBV27 | TRBD1 | CASSFTGGNGYTF | TGTGCCAGCAGTTTTACAGGGGGCAATGGCTACACCTTC
TRBJ2-2 | - | TRBV5-1 | - | CASMGQNTGELFF | TGCGCCAGTATGGGGCAGAACACCGGGGAGCTGTTTTTT
TRBJ2-3 | - | TRBV7-9 | TRBD2 | CASSLGREGPDTQYF | TGTGCCAGCAGCTTAGGACGGGAGGGGCCAGATACGCAGTATTTT
TRBJ1-4 | once | TRBV21-1 | - | CASSKEGRGTNEKLFF | TGTGCCAGCAGCAAAGAAGGGAGGGGAACTAATGAAAAACTGTTTTTT
TRBJ1-2 | once | TRBV25-1 | - | CASSDRDFYGYTF | TGTGCCAGCAGTGATCGTGACTTCTATGGCTACACCTTC
TRBJ2-7 | - | TRBV30 | TRBD2 | CAWSVGLAYEQYF | TGTGCCTGGAGTGTGGGACTAGCTTACGAGCAGTACTTC
TRBJ2-2 | - | TRBV2 | - | CASSEWAGNTGELFF | TGTGCCAGCTCCGAATGGGCGGGCAACACCGGGGAGCTGTTTTTT
TRBJ1-3 | once | TRBV5-1 | - | CASSLAGNTGNTIYF | TGCGCCAGCAGCTTGGCAGGGAACACTGGAAACACCATATATTTT
TRBJ1-2 | - | TRBV11-3 | - | CASSPGQFQDYGYTF | TGTGCCAGCAGCCCTGGACAATTTCAGGACTATGGCTACACCTTC
TRBJ2-7 | - | TRBV27 | - | CASSRGTWTYEQYF | TGTGCCAGCAGTCGCGGGACGTGGACCTACGAGCAGTACTTC
TRBJ2-1 | - | TRBV5-4 | TRBD1 | CASSSTGSYNEQFF | TGTGCCAGCAGCTCGACAGGGAGCTACAATGAGCAGTTCTTC
TRBJ1-5 | - | TRBV10-2 | TRBD1 | CASSGTGTGTFSNQPQHF | TGCGCCAGCAGCGGAACCGGGACAGGAACATTTAGCAATCAGCCCCAGCATTTT
TRBJ2-5 | - | TRBV7-6 | TRBD2 | CASSLVPLAGQETQYF | TGTGCCAGCAGCTTAGTTCCCTTAGCGGGGCAAGAGACCCAGTACTTC
TRBJ1-3 | - | TRBV9 | - | CASSVAPTTGNTIYF | TGTGCCAGCAGCGTGGCCCCGACAACTGGAAACACCATATATTTT
TRBJ1-1 | few | TRBV10-3 | - | CAISVRQSDTEAFF | TGTGCCATCAGCGTTAGACAGTCGGACACTGAAGCTTTCTTT
TRBJ2-5 | - | TRBV9 | - | CASSPIRVRREETQYF | TGTGCCAGCAGCCCAATCAGGGTTCGACGCGAAGAGACCCAGTACTTC
TRBJ2-7 | - | TRBV7-2 | - | CASSLLGAGPIYEQYF | TGTGCCAGCAGCTTATTGGGGGCAGGGCCCATCTACGAGCAGTACTTC
TRBJ2-7 | - | TRBV19 | TRBD1 | CASSNRDRGAVSEQYF | TGTGCCAGTAGTAACCGGGACAGGGGTGCGGTTAGCGAGCAGTACTTC
TRBJ1-1 | - | TRBV28 | - | CASSGWLTANTEAFF | TGTGCCAGCAGTGGATGGTTGACAGCAAACACTGAAGCTTTCTTT
TRBJ2-7 | - | TRBV13 | - | CASSLAPSYEQYF | TGTGCCAGCAGCTTAGCCCCTTCCTACGAGCAGTACTTC
TRBJ1-4 | - | TRBV27 | - | CASSLSVREKLFF | TGTGCCAGCAGTCTGTCTGTGAGGGAAAAACTGTTTTTT
TRBJ2-2 | - | TRBV29-1 | TRBD1 | CSVVRGLSNTGELFF | TGCAGCGTTGTCAGGGGGCTTTCTAACACCGGGGAGCTGTTTTTT
TRBJ1-5 | - | TRBV4-3 | TRBD1 | CASSQERGPTGGWIRPQHF | TGCGCCAGCAGCCAAGAGAGAGGCCCGACAGGGGGATGGATTCGGCCCCAGCATTTT
TRBJ2-1 | - | TRBV7-9 | TRBD2 | CASSAGGLAGLEFF | TGTGCCAGCAGCGCGGGGGGACTAGCGGGACTAGAGTTCTTC
TRBJ2-3 | - | TRBV6-1 | TRBD2 | CASLLAGAHTDTQYF | TGTGCCAGCTTATTAGCGGGAGCCCACACAGATACGCAGTATTTT
TRBJ2-3 | - | TRBV4-1 | - | CASSQDLTLADTQYF | TGCGCCAGCAGCCAAGATTTAACCCTAGCAGATACGCAGTATTTT
TRBJ2-7 | few | TRBV19 | - | CASSKVTARDEQYF | TGTGCCAGTAGTAAGGTCACGGCCAGGGACGAGCAGTACTTC
TRBJ1-2 | once | TRBV28 | TRBD1 | CASSLGQRALLYGYTF | TGTGCCAGCAGTTTGGGACAGCGGGCCCTTCTATATGGCTACACCTTC
TRBJ1-1 | - | TRBV21-1 | - | CASSQRACGNTEAFF | TGTGCCAGCAGCCAACGCGCCTGTGGGAACACTGAAGCTTTCTTT
TRBJ2-5 | - | TRBV6-5 | TRBD1 | CASTPGQGVRETQYF | TGTGCCAGCACTCCGGGACAGGGGGTAAGGGAGACCCAGTACTTC
TRBJ2-5 | - | TRBV28 | TRBD2 | CASSRAGGSETQYF | TGTGCCAGCAGTCGTGCGGGGGGATCCGAGACCCAGTACTTC
TRBJ2-2 | - | TRBV18 | - | CASSAGGVTTGELFF | TGTGCCAGCTCAGCTGGTGGAGTAACGACCGGGGAGCTGTTTTTT
TRBJ2-2 | - | TRBV7-3 | - | CASSLIRQGRAGELFF | TGTGCCAGCAGCTTAATTCGACAGGGGAGGGCCGGGGAGCTGTTTTTT
TRBJ1-2 | few | TRBV29-1 | TRBD1 | CSAQHTGDGYTF | TGCAGCGCCCAACACACAGGGGACGGCTACACCTTC
TRBJ2-1 | few | TRBV4-1 | TRBD2 | CASSRQAGVQHNEQFF | TGCGCCAGCAGCCGTCAAGCGGGAGTGCAGCACAATGAGCAGTTCTTC
TRBJ1-3 | - | TRBV15 | - | CATSRVPRAGNTIYF | TGTGCCACCAGCAGAGTGCCCAGGGCTGGAAACACCATATATTTT
TRBJ2-7 | few | TRBV5-6 | - | CASSHGLEGGYEQYF | TGTGCCAGCAGCCACGGACTAGAAGGGGGCTACGAGCAGTACTTC
TRBJ2-7 | - | TRBV18 | - | CASSPPKATTYEQYF | TGTGCCAGCTCACCACCGAAAGCTACTACCTACGAGCAGTACTTC
TRBJ2-7 | - | TRBV10-3 | TRBD1 | CAISESGGQGRYEQYF | TGTGCCATCAGTGAGTCGGGGGGACAGGGTAGGTACGAGCAGTACTTC
TRBJ2-3 | - | TRBV6-5 | - | CASSSPADFTDTQYF | TGTGCCAGCAGTTCCCCCGCGGACTTCACAGATACGCAGTATTTT